These T cell receptor beta chains were read from a single sample in a study of shared clonotypes between healthy human individuals. Repertoires were generated with immunoSEQ multiplex PCR, while TCRdb's copy carries only in-frame clones and drops some. Here the sample spans roughly 1,800,000 clones, about 95% being singletons. The sequencing sample was made of naive CD8+ T cells sorted from blood. The source of these receptors is a man between 18 and 29 years old in good health. Each CDR3 is given with its conserved first and last residue. Each record gives: CDR3 protein, CDR3 DNA, D gene, J gene, clone size, V gene. D genes are given only for firm matches. Expanded clones are given a class, and other clones once, few, many or no size at all.

CDR3: CASSPTGELFF
DNA: TGTGCCAGCTCACCCACCGGGGAGCTGTTTTTT
D: .
J: TRBJ2-2
size: .
V: TRBV18

CDR3: CSAGLAGILFQETQYF
DNA: TGCAGCGCCGGACTAGCGGGGATACTTTTCCAAGAGACCCAGTACTTC
D: TRBD2
J: TRBJ2-5
size: .
V: TRBV29-1

CDR3: CASSPDSGETQYF
DNA: TGCGCCAGCAGCCCTGACAGTGGGGAGACCCAGTACTTC
D: .
J: TRBJ2-5
size: .
V: TRBV5-1

CDR3: CSVEDNLGLGSLEQFF
DNA: TGCAGCGTTGAGGATAATTTGGGCCTAGGTAGTCTTGAGCAGTTCTTC
D: .
J: TRBJ2-1
size: .
V: TRBV29-1

CDR3: CASRLREVTSNQPQHF
DNA: TGTGCAAGTCGCCTCAGGGAAGTGACGAGCAATCAGCCCCAGCATTTT
D: .
J: TRBJ1-5
size: once
V: TRBV12-2

CDR3: CASSPPINEQFF
DNA: TGTGCCAGCAGCCCTCCTATCAATGAGCAGTTCTTC
D: .
J: TRBJ2-1
size: once
V: TRBV9

CDR3: CASSEGIGRDRCYEQYF
DNA: TGTGCCAGCAGTGAAGGTATCGGCCGGGACAGATGCTACGAGCAGTACTTC
D: TRBD1
J: TRBJ2-7
size: .
V: TRBV6-4

CDR3: CASSEEPPTWENTGELFF
DNA: TGTGCCAGCAGTGAAGAACCGCCGACGTGGGAGAACACCGGGGAGCTGTTTTTT
D: .
J: TRBJ2-2
size: once
V: TRBV6-1

CDR3: CASSLVGGTPTYGYTF
DNA: TGCGCCAGCAGCTTGGTGGGGGGGACACCAACCTATGGCTACACCTTC
D: .
J: TRBJ1-2
size: .
V: TRBV5-1

CDR3: CASGGQGSEQYF
DNA: TGTGCCAGCGGGGGACAGGGAAGCGAGCAGTACTTC
D: TRBD1
J: TRBJ2-7
size: once
V: TRBV27

CDR3: CASSPDGTYEQYF
DNA: TGCGCCAGCAGCCCGGACGGGACCTACGAGCAGTACTTC
D: .
J: TRBJ2-7
size: once
V: TRBV5-1

CDR3: CASSQTSRRGANTGELFF
DNA: TGCGCCAGCAGCCAAACATCCCGGCGGGGAGCGAACACCGGGGAGCTGTTTTTT
D: .
J: TRBJ2-2
size: .
V: TRBV4-1

CDR3: CASSDVTSGSIHEQFF
DNA: TGTGCCAGTAGTGATGTGACTAGCGGGAGTATCCATGAGCAGTTCTTC
D: TRBD2
J: TRBJ2-1
size: .
V: TRBV19

CDR3: CASSPGTGGVIDEQYF
DNA: TGTGCCAGCAGCCCCGGGACAGGGGGCGTGATAGACGAGCAGTACTTC
D: TRBD1
J: TRBJ2-7
size: .
V: TRBV9

CDR3: CASSGPSWDTQYF
DNA: TGTGCCAGCAGTGGACCCTCGTGGGATACGCAGTATTTT
D: .
J: TRBJ2-3
size: .
V: TRBV6-1

CDR3: CASSLGGEGLAAEETQYF
DNA: TGTGCCAGCAGCTTAGGGGGCGAAGGACTAGCGGCCGAAGAGACCCAGTACTTC
D: TRBD2
J: TRBJ2-5
size: .
V: TRBV7-2

CDR3: CASSWTDDTDTQYF
DNA: TGTGCCAGCAGCTGGACGGACGACACAGATACGCAGTATTTT
D: .
J: TRBJ2-3
size: once
V: TRBV6-5

CDR3: CASSLVSGGASYEQYF
DNA: TGTGCCAGCAGCTTAGTTAGCGGGGGAGCCTCCTACGAGCAGTACTTC
D: TRBD2
J: TRBJ2-7
size: .
V: TRBV13